These 22 T cell receptor beta chains share one sample of origin, sequenced in a study of T cells in Graves' hyperthyroidism and ophthalmopathy. It was RNA transcripts that yielded the amplified TCR beta CDR3 regions. Researchers ran a first-round RT-PCR on the TCR CDR3 using the HTBI primer set. From the multiplex PCR reads, TCRdb called clonotypes with MiXCR, one entry per CDR3 protein. The data contain more than 550,000 distinct CDR3 sequences, about 45% of them singletons. The source material was peripheral blood or thyroid tissue (not recorded which). These receptor sequences come from an adult man with Graves' disease, either hyperthyroidism or ophthalmopathy (not recorded which).

DNA for the CDR3: TGTGCCAGCAGCGCCCAGGACAGCGTCCTCCGTGGCTACACCTTC. This codes for CASSAQDSVLRGYTF. The chain recombines TRBV7-2 with TRBJ1-2; D is possibly TRBD1 (6 bases). The length of the CDR3 is 15 residues. Deletions cut 5 bases from V and 7 bases from J, with 20 bases between. Germline loops: CDR1 SGHTA, CDR2 FQGNSA.

The chain has TRBV15 and TRBJ2-6; 8 bases line up with TRBD1. V was pared by 0 bases and J by 10 bases, with 2 bases of the junction left unmatched. This CDR3 is built from 14 residues. The germline gives CDR1 LNHNV, CDR2 YYDKDF (reference sequence). The DNA of the CDR3 is TGTGCCACCAGCAGAGAACAGGGGGTGAACGTCCTGACTTTC. Translation: CATSREQGVNVLTF.

The V call is TRBV12-3 or TRBV12-4, the J call TRBJ1-1; TRBD1 agrees at 8 bases. This CDR3 is 14 amino acids long. V was clipped by 5 bases and J by 3 bases; unmatched bases: 5. CDR3 bases: TGTGCCAGCAGTCCGGGCAGGGGGCACACTGAAGCTTTCTTT. Translated: CASSPGRGHTEAFF.

The gene calls are TRBV2 and TRBJ2-2, with TRBD2 identical over 16 bases. In germline, CDR1 is SNHLY, CDR2 FYNNEI. Trimming at V came to 6 bases and at J to 6 bases, leaving 10 bases not matched to a gene. CDR3 length: 18 residues. CDR3 nucleotide sequence: TGTGCCAGCAGCCAAGAACCGGGACTAGCGGGGGGGGCCGGGGAGCTGTTTTTT. As protein: CASSQEPGLAGGAGELFF.

This clonotype was seen many times. The chain joins TRBV7-9 to TRBJ1-3; weak D call: TRBD1 (6 bases). This CDR3 is built from 15 residues. The V end lost 4 bases, the J end lost 0 bases, and 10 bases lay between the germline ends. Germline loops: CDR1 SEHNR, CDR2 FQNEAQ (reference sequence). Here the CDR3 reads CASSSDSNSGNTIYF. The CDR3 DNA follows: TGTGCCAGCAGCTCGGACAGTAACTCTGGAAACACCATATATTTT.

This clonotype came up a few times. The chain couples TRBV7-2 to TRBJ1-4; D uncertain. The germline V gene encodes CDR1 SGHTA and CDR2 FQGNSA. The CDR3 spans 14 residues. V was shortened by 6 bases and J by 0 bases, with 8 bases between the two germline ends. The CDR3 DNA is TGTGCCAGCAGAGAGGTTGCAACTAATGAAAAACTGTTTTTT. Protein: CASREVATNEKLFF.

J is TRBJ1-3 and V is TRBV20-1, with D hard to call. V lost 4 bases and J 0 bases, leaving 10 bases between the germline ends. The CDR3 runs 14 residues. Germline V gene data show CDR1 as DFQATT and CDR2 as SNEGSKA (reference sequence). The CDR3 loop is CSAINSFSGNTIYF. The CDR3 bases are TGCAGTGCTATAAACAGCTTCTCTGGAAACACCATATATTTT.

The sample holds many counts of this clonotype. V usage is TRBV7-9 and J usage is TRBJ1-1; no firm D call. Germline CDR1 reads SEHNR; CDR2 reads FQNEAQ (reference sequence). The CDR3 runs to 12 residues. V was pared by 3 bases and J by 7 bases, with 9 bases between. In nucleotides, the CDR3 is TGTGCCAGCAGCTTTGGGGTGCGTGAAGCTTTCTTT. It is translated as CASSFGVREAFF.

With respect to this clonotype: Mismatch with germline at one junction end may stem from a read error. The V call is TRBV7-4, the J call TRBJ1-2; no definite D call. The CDR3 has 13 amino acids. Germline V gene data show CDR1 as SGHVT and CDR2 as SQSDAQ. CDR3 bases: TGCGCCAGCAGCCAAGATACCATCTATGGCTACACCTTC. Its protein product is CASSQDTIYGYTF.

This clonotype was observed a few times. Germline and junction disagree at one end, which may indicate a read error. The V call is TRBV20-1, the J call TRBJ2-5; 8 bases are shared with TRBD2. The CDR3 loop spans 15 amino acids. Germline V gene lookup returns CDR1 DFQATT and CDR2 SNEGSKA (reference sequence). The CDR3 reads CSAREPGSGSRGGNF. The CDR3 DNA sequence: TGCAGTGCTAGAGAGCCCGGAAGCGGGAGTCGAGGGGGAAACTTC.

This clonotype was seen a handful of times. The chain employs TRBV5-1 and TRBJ1-1; unclear D gene. There are 14 residues in the CDR3. Trimming removed 1 base at V and 0 bases at J, with 7 bases between. Germline V gene data show CDR1 as SGHRS and CDR2 as YFSETQ. This CDR3 is CASSLIGLNTEAFF. The CDR3 region has the DNA TGCGCCAGCAGCTTGATAGGGTTGAACACTGAAGCTTTCTTT.

The gene calls are TRBV12-3 or TRBV12-4 and TRBJ1-2; D ambiguous. Trimming removed 7 bases from V and 3 bases from J, with 12 bases in between. This CDR3 comprises 13 residues. In nucleotides, the CDR3 is TGTGCCAGCACCCCGAACCAGTACTATGGCTACACCTTC. Amino acid sequence: CASTPNQYYGYTF.

The chain has TRBV7-8 and TRBJ2-7, with TRBD2 matching 8 bases. There are 16 residues in the CDR3. The J segment lost 3 bases and the V segment lost 5 bases, leaving 12 bases of the junction unmatched. Germline V lookup: CDR1 SGHVS, CDR2 FQNEAQ. The CDR3 loop reads CASSVGTSGFGYEQYF. In nucleotides, the CDR3 is TGTGCCAGCAGCGTTGGTACTAGCGGTTTTGGCTACGAGCAGTACTTC.

In the case of this clonotype: This may arise from a read error, as a much more abundant clone is one base away. The CDR3 carries no conserved terminal phenylalanine or tryptophan, so it likely arises from a read error. The chain carries TRBV7-9 and TRBJ1-4; D gene unclear. Germline values: CDR1 SEHNR, CDR2 FQNEAQ (reference sequence). The CDR3 loop spans 14 amino acids. V lost 3 bases to trimming and J lost 8 bases, with 13 bases between them. CDR3 residues: CASSLPMELEKLFY. The CDR3 coding sequence is TGTGCCAGCAGCTTGCCGATGGAACTAGAAAAACTGTTTTAT.

V usage is TRBV5-1 and J usage is TRBJ1-3, with 8 nucleotides matching TRBD1. The CDR3 has 16 residues. With V trimmed by 4 bases and J by 4 bases, 10 bases remained unmatched. Germline values: CDR1 SGHRS, CDR2 YFSETQ. The CDR3 DNA is TGCGCCAGCAGCGAGTTTCAGGGGGCGCTCGGAAACACCATATATTTT. This sequence encodes CASSEFQGALGNTIYF.

This clonotype was found many times. The chain is built from TRBV7-8 and TRBJ2-5, with 8 bases fitting TRBD2. Germline values: CDR1 SGHVS, CDR2 FQNEAQ. Germline trimming cut 0 bases from V and 1 base from J; bases unmatched to any gene: 7. CDR3 length equals 17 residues. CDR3 in amino acids: CASSLAGQRGIQETQYF. The CDR3 nucleotides read TGTGCCAGCAGCTTAGCTGGGCAGCGGGGGATCCAAGAGACCCAGTACTTC.

The sample holds many counts of this clonotype. The chain is built from TRBV10-3 and TRBJ1-1; D unclear. The CDR3 loop spans 13 amino acids. CDR1 and CDR2 (germline): ENHRY, SYGVKD. V gave up 0 bases and J gave up 1 base, with 3 bases separating them. Here the CDR3 DNA reads TGTGCCATCAGTGAGTCGAAGAACACTGAAGCTTTCTTT. Its protein is CAISESKNTEAFF.

This chain links TRBV12-5 with TRBJ1-6; no reliable D call. CDR1 LGHNT and CDR2 FRNRAP come from the germline V gene. Trimming pared 3 bases from V and 9 bases from J, leaving 12 bases between. The CDR3 runs 14 residues. CDR3 bases: TGTGCTAGTGGTTTTGGGTCGGCGGGTTCACCCCTCCACTTT. Amino acid sequence: CASGFGSAGSPLHF.

The J gene is TRBJ1-1, the V gene TRBV7-9; 7 bases map to TRBD1. The trim removed 5 bases at V and 0 bases at J, leaving 24 bases unmatched. The germline CDR1 and CDR2 sequences are SEHNR and FQNEAQ (reference sequence). CDR3 length equals 21 residues. CDR3 in amino acids: CASSPSGGVRDSTILNTEAFF. In DNA, the CDR3 is TGTGCCAGCAGCCCGTCGGGAGGAGTACGGGACAGTACAATTCTGAACACTGAAGCTTTCTTT.

The rearrangement joins TRBV6-5 to TRBJ1-1; D remains ambiguous. The CDR3 sequence is 15 residues long. The germline gives CDR1 MNHEY, CDR2 SVGAGI. V lost 6 bases, J lost 2 bases, and 16 bases lay in between. The CDR3 DNA reads as TGTGCCAGCAGCGACCCTGGTAGTGTAAACACTGAAGCTTTCTTT. Amino acid sequence: CASSDPGSVNTEAFF.

V usage is TRBV14 and J usage is TRBJ1-5; D not resolved. The V gene lost 0 bases and the J gene lost 6 bases, with 12 bases spanning the gap. The CDR3 is 15 residues long. The V gene's germline CDR1 is SGHDN and CDR2 FVKESK. This CDR3 is CASSQEGRRPQPQHF. The DNA of the CDR3 is TGTGCCAGCAGCCAAGAGGGCAGGAGGCCTCAGCCCCAGCATTTT.

The chain has TRBV10-3 and TRBJ1-6; D uncertain. Trimming pared 10 bases from V and 7 bases from J, leaving 11 bases between. The germline V gene encodes CDR1 ENHRY and CDR2 SYGVKD. The CDR3 runs to 12 residues. For the CDR3, the DNA is TGTGCCACCGGGGTAGGAAATTCACCCCTCCACTTT. It codes for CATGVGNSPLHF.